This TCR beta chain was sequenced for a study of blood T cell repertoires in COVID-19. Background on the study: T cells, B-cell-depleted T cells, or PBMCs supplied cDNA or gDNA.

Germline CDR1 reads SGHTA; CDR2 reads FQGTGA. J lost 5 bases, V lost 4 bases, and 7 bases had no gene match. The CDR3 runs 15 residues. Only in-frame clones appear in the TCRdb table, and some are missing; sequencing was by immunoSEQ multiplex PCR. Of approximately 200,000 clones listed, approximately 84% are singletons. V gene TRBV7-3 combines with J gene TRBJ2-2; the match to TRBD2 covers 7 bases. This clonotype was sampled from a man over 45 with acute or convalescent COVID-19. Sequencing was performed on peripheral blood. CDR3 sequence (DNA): TGTGCCAGCAGCTCCATGGGGGGAGGGACCGGGGAGCTGTTTTTT. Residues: CASSSMGGGTGELFF.